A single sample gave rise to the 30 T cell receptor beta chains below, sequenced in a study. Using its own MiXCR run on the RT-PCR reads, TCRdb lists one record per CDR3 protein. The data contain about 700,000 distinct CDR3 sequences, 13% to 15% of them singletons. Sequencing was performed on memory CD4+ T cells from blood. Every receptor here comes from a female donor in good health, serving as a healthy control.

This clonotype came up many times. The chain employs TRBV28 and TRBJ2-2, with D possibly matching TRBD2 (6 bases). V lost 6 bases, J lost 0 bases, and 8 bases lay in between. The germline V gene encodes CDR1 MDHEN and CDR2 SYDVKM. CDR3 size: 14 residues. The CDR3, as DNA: TGTGCCAGCAGCGGGGGAGCGAACACCGGGGAGCTGTTTTTT. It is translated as CASSGGANTGELFF.

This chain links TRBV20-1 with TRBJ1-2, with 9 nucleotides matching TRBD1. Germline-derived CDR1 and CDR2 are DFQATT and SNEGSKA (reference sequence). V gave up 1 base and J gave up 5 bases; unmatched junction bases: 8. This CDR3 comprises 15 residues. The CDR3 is CSARAGTGSWYGYTF. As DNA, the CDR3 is TGCAGTGCTAGAGCCGGGACAGGGAGTTGGTATGGCTACACCTTC.

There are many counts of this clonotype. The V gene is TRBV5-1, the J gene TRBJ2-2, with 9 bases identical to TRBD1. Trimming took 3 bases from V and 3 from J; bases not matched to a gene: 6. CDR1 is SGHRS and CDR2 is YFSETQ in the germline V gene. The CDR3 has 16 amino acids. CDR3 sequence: CASSSETGGYTGELFF. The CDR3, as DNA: TGCGCCAGCAGCTCAGAGACAGGGGGGTACACCGGGGAGCTGTTTTTT. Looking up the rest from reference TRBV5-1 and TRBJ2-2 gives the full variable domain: KAGVTQTPRYLIKTRGQQVTLSCSPISGHRSVSWYQQTPGQGLQFLFEYFSETQRNKGNFPGRFSGRQFSNSRSEMNVSTLELGDSALYLCASSSETGGYTGELFFGEGSRLTVL.

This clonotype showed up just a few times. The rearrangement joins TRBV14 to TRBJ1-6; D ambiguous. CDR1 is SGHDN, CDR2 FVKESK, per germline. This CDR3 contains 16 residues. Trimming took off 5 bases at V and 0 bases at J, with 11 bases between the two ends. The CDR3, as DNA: TGTGCCAGCAGCACTACGAGGAGCTCCTATAATTCACCCCTCCACTTT. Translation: CASSTTRSSYNSPLHF.

The CDR3 coding sequence is TGCAGTGCTGGCGTGCAGGGTCTAGCTTTCTTT. This codes for CSAGVQGLAFF. This rearrangement joins TRBV20-1 to TRBJ1-1, with D possibly TRBD1 on 5 matching bases. Looked up from germline, CDR1 is DFQATT and CDR2 is SNEGSKA (reference sequence). V was cut by 5 bases and J by 10 bases, with 14 bases left in between. The CDR3 sequence is 11 residues long.

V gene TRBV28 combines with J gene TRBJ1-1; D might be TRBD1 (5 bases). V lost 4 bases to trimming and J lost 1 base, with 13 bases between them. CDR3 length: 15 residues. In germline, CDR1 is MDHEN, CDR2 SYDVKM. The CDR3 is CASSSPDTTNTEAFF. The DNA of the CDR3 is TGTGCCAGCAGTTCACCGGACACGACGAACACTGAAGCTTTCTTT. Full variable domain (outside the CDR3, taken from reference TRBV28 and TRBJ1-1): DVKVTQSSRYLVKRTGEKVFLECVQDMDHENMFWYRQDPGLGLRLIYFSYDVKMKEKGDIPEGYSVSREKKERFSLILESASTNQTSMYLCASSSPDTTNTEAFFGQGTRLTVV.

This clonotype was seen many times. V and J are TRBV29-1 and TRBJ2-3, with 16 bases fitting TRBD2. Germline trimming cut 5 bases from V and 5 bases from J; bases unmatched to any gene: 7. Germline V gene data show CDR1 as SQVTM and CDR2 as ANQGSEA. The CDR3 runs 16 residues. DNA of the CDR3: TGCAGCGTTAAGGGACTAGCGGGAGGGAACGGAGATACGCAGTATTTT. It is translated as CSVKGLAGGNGDTQYF.

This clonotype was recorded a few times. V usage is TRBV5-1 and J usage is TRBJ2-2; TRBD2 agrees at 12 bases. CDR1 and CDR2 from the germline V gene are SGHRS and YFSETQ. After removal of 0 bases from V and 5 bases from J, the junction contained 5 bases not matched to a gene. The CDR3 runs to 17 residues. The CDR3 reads CASSLALAGGLTGELFF. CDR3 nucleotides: TGCGCCAGCAGCTTGGCACTAGCGGGAGGACTGACCGGGGAGCTGTTTTTT. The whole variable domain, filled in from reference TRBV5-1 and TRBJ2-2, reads KAGVTQTPRYLIKTRGQQVTLSCSPISGHRSVSWYQQTPGQGLQFLFEYFSETQRNKGNFPGRFSGRQFSNSRSEMNVSTLELGDSALYLCASSLALAGGLTGELFFGEGSRLTVL.

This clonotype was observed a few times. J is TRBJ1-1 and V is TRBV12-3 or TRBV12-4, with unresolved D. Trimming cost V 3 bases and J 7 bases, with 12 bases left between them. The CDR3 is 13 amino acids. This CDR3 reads CASSFTLRGEAFF. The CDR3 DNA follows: TGTGCCAGCAGTTTTACGTTACGAGGTGAAGCTTTCTTT.

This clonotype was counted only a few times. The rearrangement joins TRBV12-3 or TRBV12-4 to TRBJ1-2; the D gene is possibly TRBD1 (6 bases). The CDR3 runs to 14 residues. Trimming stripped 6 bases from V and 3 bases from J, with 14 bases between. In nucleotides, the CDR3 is TGTGCCAGCAGGGCCCCGGGACACCACTATGGCTACACCTTC. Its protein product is CASRAPGHHYGYTF.

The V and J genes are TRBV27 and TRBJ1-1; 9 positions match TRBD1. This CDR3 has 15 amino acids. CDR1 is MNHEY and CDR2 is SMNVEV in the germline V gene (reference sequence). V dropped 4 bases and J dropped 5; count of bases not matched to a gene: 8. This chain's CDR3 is CASSSGTGSATEAFF. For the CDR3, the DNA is TGTGCCAGCAGTTCCGGGACAGGGAGTGCGACTGAAGCTTTCTTT.

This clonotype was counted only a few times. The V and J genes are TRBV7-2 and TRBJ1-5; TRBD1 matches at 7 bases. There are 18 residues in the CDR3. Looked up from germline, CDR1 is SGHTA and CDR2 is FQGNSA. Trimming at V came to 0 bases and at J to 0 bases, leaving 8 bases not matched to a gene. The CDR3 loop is CASSLAGTESYSNQPQHF. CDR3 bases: TGTGCCAGCAGCTTAGCAGGGACAGAGAGTTATAGCAATCAGCCCCAGCATTTT.

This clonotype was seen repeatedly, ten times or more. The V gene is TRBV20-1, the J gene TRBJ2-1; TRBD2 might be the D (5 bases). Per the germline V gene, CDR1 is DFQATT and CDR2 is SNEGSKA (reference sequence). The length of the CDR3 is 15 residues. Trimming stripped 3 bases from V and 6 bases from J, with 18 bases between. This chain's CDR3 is CSASYFPDSGNEQFF. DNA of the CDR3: TGCAGTGCTAGTTACTTTCCGGACTCTGGCAATGAGCAGTTCTTC.

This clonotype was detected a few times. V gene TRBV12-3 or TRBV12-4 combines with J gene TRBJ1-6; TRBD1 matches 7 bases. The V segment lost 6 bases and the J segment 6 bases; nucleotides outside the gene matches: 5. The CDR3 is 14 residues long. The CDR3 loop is CASRPGQFNSPLHF. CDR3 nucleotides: TGTGCCAGCAGGCCGGGACAGTTTAATTCACCCCTCCACTTT.

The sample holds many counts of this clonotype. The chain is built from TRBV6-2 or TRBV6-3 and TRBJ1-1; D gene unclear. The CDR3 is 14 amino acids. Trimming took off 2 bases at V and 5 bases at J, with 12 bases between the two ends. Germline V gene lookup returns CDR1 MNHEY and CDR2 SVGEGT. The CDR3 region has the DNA TGTGCCAGCAGTTACGGAGGTGGAAGGACTGAAGCTTTCTTT. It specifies CASSYGGGRTEAFF.

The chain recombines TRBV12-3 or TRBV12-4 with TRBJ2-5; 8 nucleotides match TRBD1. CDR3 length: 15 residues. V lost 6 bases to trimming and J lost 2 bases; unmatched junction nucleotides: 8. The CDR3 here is CASSSRTGQQETQYF. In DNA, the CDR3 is TGTGCCAGCAGCTCCCGGACAGGGCAACAAGAGACCCAGTACTTC.

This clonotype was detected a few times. CDR3 loop: CASSRTSGLYNEQFF. DNA for the CDR3: TGTGCCAGCAGTCGAACTAGCGGGTTATACAATGAGCAGTTCTTC. This chain joins TRBV6-5 and TRBJ2-1, with 9 positions matching TRBD2. V shed 5 bases and J 4 bases; nucleotides not matched to a gene: 6. Per the germline V gene, CDR1 is MNHEY and CDR2 is SVGAGI. This CDR3 is built from 15 residues.

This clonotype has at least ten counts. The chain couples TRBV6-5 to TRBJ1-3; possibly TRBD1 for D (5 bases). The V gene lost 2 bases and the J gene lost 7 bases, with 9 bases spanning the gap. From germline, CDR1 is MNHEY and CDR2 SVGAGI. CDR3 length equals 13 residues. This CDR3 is CASSYQRGNTIYF. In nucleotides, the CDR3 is TGTGCCAGCAGTTACCAACGGGGGAACACCATATATTTT.

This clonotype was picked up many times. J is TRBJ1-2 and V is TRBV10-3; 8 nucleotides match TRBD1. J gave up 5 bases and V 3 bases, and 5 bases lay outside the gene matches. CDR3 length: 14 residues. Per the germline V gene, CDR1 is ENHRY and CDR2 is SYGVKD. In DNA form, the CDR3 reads TGTGCCATCAGTGAACAACAGGGGGAATATGGCTACACCTTC. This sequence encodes CAISEQQGEYGYTF.

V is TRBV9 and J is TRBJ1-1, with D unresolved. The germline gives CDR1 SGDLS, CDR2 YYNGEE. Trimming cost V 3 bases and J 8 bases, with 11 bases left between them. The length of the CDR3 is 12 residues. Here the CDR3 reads CASSALRGEAFF. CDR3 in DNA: TGTGCCAGCAGCGCTCTGAGAGGAGAAGCTTTCTTT.

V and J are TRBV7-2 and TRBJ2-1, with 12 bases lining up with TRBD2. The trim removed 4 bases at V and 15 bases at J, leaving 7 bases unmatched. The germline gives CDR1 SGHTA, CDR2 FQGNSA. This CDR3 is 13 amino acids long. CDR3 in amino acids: CASSSTSGSVPFF. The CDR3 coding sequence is TGTGCCAGCAGCTCGACTAGCGGGAGTGTACCGTTCTTC.

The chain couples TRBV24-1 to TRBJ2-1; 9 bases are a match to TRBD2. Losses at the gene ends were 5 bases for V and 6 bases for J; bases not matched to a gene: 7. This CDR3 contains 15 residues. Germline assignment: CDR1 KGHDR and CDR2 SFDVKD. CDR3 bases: TGTGCCACCAGTGCGACTAGCGGTCATTCCAATGAGCAGTTCTTC. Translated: CATSATSGHSNEQFF.

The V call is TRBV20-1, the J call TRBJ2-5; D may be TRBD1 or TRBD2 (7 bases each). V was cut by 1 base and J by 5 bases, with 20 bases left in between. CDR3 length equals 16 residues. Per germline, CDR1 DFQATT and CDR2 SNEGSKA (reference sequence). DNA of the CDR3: TGCAGTGCTAGAGTTACAGGGGCGGGAGTTTCCGAGACCCAGTACTTC. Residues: CSARVTGAGVSETQYF.

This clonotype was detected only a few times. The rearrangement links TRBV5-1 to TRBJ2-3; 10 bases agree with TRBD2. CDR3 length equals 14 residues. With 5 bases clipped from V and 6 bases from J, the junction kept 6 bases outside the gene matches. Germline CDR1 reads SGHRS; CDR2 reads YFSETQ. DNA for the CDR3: TGCGCCAGCAGTACCGGGACTAGCGAGGATACGCAGTATTTT. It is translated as CASSTGTSEDTQYF. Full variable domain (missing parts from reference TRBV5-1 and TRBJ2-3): KAGVTQTPRYLIKTRGQQVTLSCSPISGHRSVSWYQQTPGQGLQFLFEYFSETQRNKGNFPGRFSGRQFSNSRSEMNVSTLELGDSALYLCASSTGTSEDTQYFGPGTRLTVL.

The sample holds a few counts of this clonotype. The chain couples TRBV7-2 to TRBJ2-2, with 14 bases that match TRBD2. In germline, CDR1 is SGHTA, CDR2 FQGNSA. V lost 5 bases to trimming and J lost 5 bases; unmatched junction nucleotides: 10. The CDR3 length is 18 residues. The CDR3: CASSRTGTSGSGTGELFF. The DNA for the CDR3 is TGTGCCAGCAGCCGTACCGGGACTAGCGGGAGTGGGACCGGGGAGCTGTTTTTT.

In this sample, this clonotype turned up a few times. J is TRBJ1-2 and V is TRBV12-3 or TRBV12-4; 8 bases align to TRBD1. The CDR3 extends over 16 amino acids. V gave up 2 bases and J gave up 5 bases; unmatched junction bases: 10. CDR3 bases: TGTGCCAGCAGTTTAAGGATGCAGGGGGCAGTATATGGCTACACCTTC. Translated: CASSLRMQGAVYGYTF.

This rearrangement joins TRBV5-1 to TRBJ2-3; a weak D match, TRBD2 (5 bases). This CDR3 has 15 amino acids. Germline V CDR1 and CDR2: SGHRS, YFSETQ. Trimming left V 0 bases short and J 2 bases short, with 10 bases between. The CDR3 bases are TGCGCCAGCAGCTTGGCTAGCCCACCCACAGATACGCAGTATTTT. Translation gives CASSLASPPTDTQYF.

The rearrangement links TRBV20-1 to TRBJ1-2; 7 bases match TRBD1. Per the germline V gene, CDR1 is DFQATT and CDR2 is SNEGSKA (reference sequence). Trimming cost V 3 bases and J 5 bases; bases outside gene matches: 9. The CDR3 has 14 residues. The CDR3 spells CSASLDRVGYGYTF. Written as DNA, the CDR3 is TGCAGTGCTAGCCTAGACAGGGTAGGGTATGGCTACACCTTC.

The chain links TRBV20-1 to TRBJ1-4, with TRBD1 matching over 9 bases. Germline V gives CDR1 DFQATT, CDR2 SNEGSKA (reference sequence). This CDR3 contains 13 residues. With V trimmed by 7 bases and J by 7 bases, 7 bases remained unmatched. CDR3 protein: CSVVDRGSEKLFF. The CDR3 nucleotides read TGCAGTGTCGTGGACAGGGGCTCTGAAAAACTGTTTTTT.

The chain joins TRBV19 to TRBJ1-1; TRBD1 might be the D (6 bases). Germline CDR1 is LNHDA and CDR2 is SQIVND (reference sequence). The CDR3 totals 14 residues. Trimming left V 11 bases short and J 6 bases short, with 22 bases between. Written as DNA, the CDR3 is TGTGCCTGTTCGCGTACCCTGGACAGTGCTGAAGCTTTCTTT. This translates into CACSRTLDSAEAFF.